Detailed here is one T cell receptor (beta chain). Its cognate antigen is unknown. The data were obtained in a study of T cells in localized non-small cell lung cancer. Study-level findings and limits: Higher T cell density in the blood was associated with longer overall survival, whereas higher adjacent-lung clonality associated with shorter survival. Peak T cell clonality was found in uninvolved adjacent lung, exceeding tumor.

V lost 4 bases and J 6 bases, leaving 16 bases between the germline ends. The CDR3 loop spans 15 amino acids. Per the germline V gene, CDR1 is SNHLY and CDR2 is FYNNEI. TCRdb's copy holds only in-frame clones and misses some; the assay was immunoSEQ multiplex PCR. The table has tens of thousands of clones, around nine tenths seen once; the top ten hold about 20%. This sample comprised PBMCs, obtained before any cancer treatment. The TCR sequence derives from a man between 40 and 70 years old with stage II squamous cell lung carcinoma. V usage is TRBV2 and J usage is TRBJ1-5, with D perhaps TRBD1 (5 bases). CDR3 bases: TGTGCCAGCAGTGGAGCCGGGGGAAGCGGTCAGCCCCAGCATTTT. Encoded protein: CASSGAGGSGQPQHF.